The entry below describes one TCR beta chain. The target of this receptor is not known. No per-base quality is available; no much larger clone lies one base away. The time point label, read with the paper, signifies: about 28 days (+/-7) after the second vaccine dose. AZD1222 recipients given second doses at about 4 weeks or at about 12 weeks were pooled, since spike-specific TCR depth and breadth were not found to differ between the two schedules. Samples from vaccinated people were obtained from the UK trials COV001 and COV002, which included a single-blind randomized controlled phase 2/3 trial of AZD1222 (ChAdOx1 nCoV-19) in healthy adults. For TCRbeta chain sequencing, PBMC samples from trial participants were taken at day 0 and at day 28 after the second dose. CDR3 length: 13 amino acids, cysteine to phenylalanine. Of the read, only the CDR3 DNA is kept; its 39 bases are in frame from base 1. The CDR1 and CDR2 encoded by the germline V gene are MNHEY and SVGEGT. Cut back by 3 bases and 4 bases, the V and J ends lie 9 bases apart.

This specimen comes from a study of T cell responses to AZD1222 COVID-19 vaccine (dated by TCRdb to the early 2020s). Concerning the study at large: TCR sequencing was performed for roughly 250 trial participants, of whom around 210 were given two doses of AZD1222 and approximately 25 were given two doses of MenACWY control vaccine. Trial participants were enrolled into age subgroups of 18-55, 56-69 and 70-plus years, which contained around 150, 29 and 61 TCR-sequenced participants, respectively.

The CDR3 regions of human TCRbeta chains were subjected to immunosequencing. The paper's data handling went like this. TCRs in the repertoires were compared against a reference library of SARS-CoV-2-specific TCRs that had been generated with the MIRA antigen-specificity platform. Breadth was defined as the fraction of unique TCRs that were SARS-CoV-2-associated. Depth was defined as the fraction of total T cells that were SARS-CoV-2-associated. Using the MIRA data, each spike-specific TCR was assigned both to the spike region to which the TCR was reactive and to a CD4 or CD8 class. Log10-transformed breadth and depth values were compared by one-way ANOVA with Sidak's multiple comparisons tests. What TCRdb holds here is the immuneACCESS table cut down to in-frame rearrangements. Part of the clones is not present; checked against another copy, under half of the missing clones reflect an unresolved V gene, and the others are unexplained. That table furnishes V, J and clone size, whereas the DNA furnished D and trimming. The sample records 150,000 or so clones, approximately 94% of which are singletons. The ten largest clones add up to approximately 5.5% of the sample.

Points the paper makes about the study in general: Nearly half of unique spike-specific TCRs reportedly recognized epitopes outside regions mutated in the B.1.351 and B.1.1.7 variants. Only five to seven AZD1222 recipients were SARS-CoV-2 seropositive at baseline, limiting conclusions about previously exposed vaccinees. In the small 56-69-year group, the increase in depth fell short of significance, most likely because of low power. Vaccine-associated CD4 TCRs spanned the whole spike protein, with dominant responses in regions 160-218 and 743-854. Participants were mostly white British and included more females than males, and it was suggested by the authors that clonal diversity may have been underestimated. Because no samples from the day 14 peak response were available, repertoires could be characterized only after the peak T cell response. Spike-specific TCR breadth and depth rose significantly after two AZD1222 doses compared with day 0 and with MenACWY recipients.

This sequence uses TRBV6-2 or TRBV6-3 and TRBJ1-2; the D gene assignment is ambiguous. The sequence came from an adult who received the AZD1222 COVID-19 vaccine. This specimen consisted of peripheral blood, obtained 28 days after the second AZD1222 dose. Here is the DNA: TGTGCCAGCAGTTATTGGGAGGGCTATGGCTACACCTTC. It translates as CASSYWEGYGYTF.